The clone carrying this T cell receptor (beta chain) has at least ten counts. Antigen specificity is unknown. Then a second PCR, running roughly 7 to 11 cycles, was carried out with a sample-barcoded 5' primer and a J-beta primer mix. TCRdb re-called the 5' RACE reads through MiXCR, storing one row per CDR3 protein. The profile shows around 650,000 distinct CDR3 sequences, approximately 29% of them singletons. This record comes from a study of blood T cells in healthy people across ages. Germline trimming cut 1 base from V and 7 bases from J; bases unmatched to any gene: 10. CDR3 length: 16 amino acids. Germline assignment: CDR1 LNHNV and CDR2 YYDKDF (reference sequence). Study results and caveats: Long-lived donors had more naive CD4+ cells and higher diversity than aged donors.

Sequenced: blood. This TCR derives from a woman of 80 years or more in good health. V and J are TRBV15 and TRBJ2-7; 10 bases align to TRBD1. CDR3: CATSRATGTGVGEQYF. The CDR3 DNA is TGTGCCACCAGCAGAGCCACCGGGACAGGGGTCGGGGAGCAGTACTTC.